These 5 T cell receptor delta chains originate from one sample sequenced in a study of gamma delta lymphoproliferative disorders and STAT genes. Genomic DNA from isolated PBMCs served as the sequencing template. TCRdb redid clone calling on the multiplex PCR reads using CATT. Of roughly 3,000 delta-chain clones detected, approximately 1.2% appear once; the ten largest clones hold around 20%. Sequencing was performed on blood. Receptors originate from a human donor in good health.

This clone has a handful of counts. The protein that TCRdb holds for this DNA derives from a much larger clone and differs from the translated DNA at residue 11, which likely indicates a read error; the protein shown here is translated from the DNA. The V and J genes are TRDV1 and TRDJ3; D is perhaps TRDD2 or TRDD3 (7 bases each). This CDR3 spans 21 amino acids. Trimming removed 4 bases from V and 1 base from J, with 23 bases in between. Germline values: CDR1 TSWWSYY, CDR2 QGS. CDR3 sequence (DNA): TGTGCTCTTGGGGCCTATTCCTACCTGGGGGGCGATTCCTGGGACACCCGACAGATGTTTTTC. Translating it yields CALGAYSYLGGDSWDTRQMFF.

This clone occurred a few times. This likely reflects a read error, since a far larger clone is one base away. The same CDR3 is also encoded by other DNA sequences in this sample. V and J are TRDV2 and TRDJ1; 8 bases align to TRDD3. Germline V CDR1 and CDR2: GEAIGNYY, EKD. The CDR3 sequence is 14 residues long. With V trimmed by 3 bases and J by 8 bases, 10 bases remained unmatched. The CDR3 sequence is CACDPVLGDTKLIF. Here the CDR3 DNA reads TGTGCCTGTGACCCCGTACTAGGGGATACCAAACTCATCTTT.

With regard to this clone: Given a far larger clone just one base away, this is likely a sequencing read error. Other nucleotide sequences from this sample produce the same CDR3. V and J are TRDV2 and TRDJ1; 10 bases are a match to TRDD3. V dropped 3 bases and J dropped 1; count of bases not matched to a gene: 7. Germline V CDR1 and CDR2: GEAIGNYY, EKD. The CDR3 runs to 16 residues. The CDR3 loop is CACDALLGDTTDKLIF. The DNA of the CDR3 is TGTGCCTGTGACGCTTTATTGGGGGATACCACCGATAAACTCATCTTT.

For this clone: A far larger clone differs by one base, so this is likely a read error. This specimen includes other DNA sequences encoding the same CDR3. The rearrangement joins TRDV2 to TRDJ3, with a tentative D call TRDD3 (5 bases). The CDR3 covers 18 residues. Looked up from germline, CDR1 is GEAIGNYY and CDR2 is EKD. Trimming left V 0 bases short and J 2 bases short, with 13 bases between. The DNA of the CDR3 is TGTGCCTGTGACACCGGGGGGTACGGCACCTGGGACACCCGACAGATGTTTTTC. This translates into CACDTGGYGTWDTRQMFF.

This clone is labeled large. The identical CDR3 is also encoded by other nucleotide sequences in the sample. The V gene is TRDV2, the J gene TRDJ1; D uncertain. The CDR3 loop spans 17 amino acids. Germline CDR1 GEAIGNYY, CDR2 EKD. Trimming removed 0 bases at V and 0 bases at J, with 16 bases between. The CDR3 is CACDTLTFRINTDKLIF. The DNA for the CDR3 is TGTGCCTGTGACACCCTTACTTTTAGAATCAACACCGATAAACTCATCTTT.